This T cell receptor (beta chain) was identified during a study of blood T cells in healthy people across ages. Study information: About one barcoded beta molecule per two T cells came from capture by template switching. Study results and limitations: Expanded clonotype changes were possibly confounded by unknown donor CMV status.

On this clonotype itself: Antigen: not known.

The second PCR ran roughly 6 to 11 cycles with a sample-barcoded 5' primer and J-beta primers. TCRdb redid the calling of the 5' RACE reads with MiXCR, one entry per CDR3 protein. The table shows roughly 680,000 distinct CDR3 sequences, with around 20% occurring only once. Germline V lookup: CDR1 MDHEN, CDR2 SYDVKM. Trimming removed 6 bases from V and 7 bases from J, with 19 bases in between. The CDR3 runs 15 residues. The TCR sequence derives from a man aged 70 or older in good health. The rearrangement links TRBV28 to TRBJ2-1; possible D gene TRBD2, 5 bases. Sequenced input: blood. In DNA form, the CDR3 reads TGTGCCAGCAGCCCACCGGACTTCCTTCAGAATGAGCAGTTCTTC. Encoded protein: CASSPPDFLQNEQFF.